This T cell receptor (beta chain) originates from a study of cytomegalovirus exposure and HLA in healthy donors. About the study: Out of approximately 400 genotyped donors, about 80% belonged to the Caucasian-associated ancestry cluster. Regarding the study as a whole: Most TCRs appeared rarely, but some public TCRs recurred in many donors. Sequencing probably produced one cluster of sequence variants that were highly shared.

The CDR3 runs to 15 residues. CDR1 is SGHNT, CDR2 YENEEA, per germline. V lost 4 bases to trimming and J lost 3 bases; unmatched junction nucleotides: 7. A remark on this clone: Its antigen is not known.

Both 60 Vbeta primers and 13 Jbeta primers went into the PCR. The data were produced by immunoSEQ multiplex PCR, yet TCRdb's version contains in-frame clones alone and is incomplete. The sample lists roughly 82,000 clones, 60% to 80% occurring once. This TCR was sampled from a woman between 45 and 60 years old in good health and CMV-seropositive. V gene TRBV11-3 combines with J gene TRBJ2-5; 8 nucleotides align to TRBD1. Sample: PBMCs. In DNA, the CDR3 is TGTGCCAGCAGCTCAGGACAGGGTTTGGAAGAGACCCAGTACTTC. Encoded protein: CASSSGQGLEETQYF.